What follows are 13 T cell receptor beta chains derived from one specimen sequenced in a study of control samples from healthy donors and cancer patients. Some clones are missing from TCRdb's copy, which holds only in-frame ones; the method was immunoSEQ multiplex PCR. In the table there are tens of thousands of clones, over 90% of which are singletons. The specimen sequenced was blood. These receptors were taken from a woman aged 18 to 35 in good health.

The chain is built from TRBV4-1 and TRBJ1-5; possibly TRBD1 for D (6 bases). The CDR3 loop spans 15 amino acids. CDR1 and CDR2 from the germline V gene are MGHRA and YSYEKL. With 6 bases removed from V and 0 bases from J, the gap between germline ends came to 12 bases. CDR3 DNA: TGCGCCAGCAGAGAATACAGGGATAGCAATCAGCCCCAGCATTTT. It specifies CASREYRDSNQPQHF.

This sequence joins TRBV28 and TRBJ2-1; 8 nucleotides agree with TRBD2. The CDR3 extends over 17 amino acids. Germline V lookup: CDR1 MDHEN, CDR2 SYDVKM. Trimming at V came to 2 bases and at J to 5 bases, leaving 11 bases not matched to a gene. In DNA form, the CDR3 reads TGTGCCAGCAGTTTACCCCCGAAAGTACTAGCGGACAATGAGCAGTTCTTC. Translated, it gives CASSLPPKVLADNEQFF.

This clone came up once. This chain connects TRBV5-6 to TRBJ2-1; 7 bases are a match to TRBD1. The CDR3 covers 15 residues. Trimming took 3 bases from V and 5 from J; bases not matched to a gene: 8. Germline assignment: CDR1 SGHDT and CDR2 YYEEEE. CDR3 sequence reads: CASSYQRGPNNEQFF. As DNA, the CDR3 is TGTGCCAGCAGCTACCAGAGGGGGCCAAACAATGAGCAGTTCTTC.

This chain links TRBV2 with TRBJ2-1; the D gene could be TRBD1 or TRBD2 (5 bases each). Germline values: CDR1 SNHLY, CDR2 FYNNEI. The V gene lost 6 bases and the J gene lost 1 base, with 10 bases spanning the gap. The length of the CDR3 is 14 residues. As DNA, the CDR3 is TGTGCCAGCAGGGGGACGGTTTCCTACAATGAGCAGTTCTTC. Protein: CASRGTVSYNEQFF.

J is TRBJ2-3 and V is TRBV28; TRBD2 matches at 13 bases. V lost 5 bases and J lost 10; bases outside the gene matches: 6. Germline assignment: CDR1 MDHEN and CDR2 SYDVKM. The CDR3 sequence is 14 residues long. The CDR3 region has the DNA TGTGCCAGCAGTCCCCTTGGGACTAGCGGGGCGCAGTATTTT. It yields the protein CASSPLGTSGAQYF. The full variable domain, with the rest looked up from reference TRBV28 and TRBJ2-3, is DVKVTQSSRYLVKRTGEKVFLECVQDMDHENMFWYRQDPGLGLRLIYFSYDVKMKEKGDIPEGYSVSREKKERFSLILESASTNQTSMYLCASSPLGTSGAQYFGPGTRLTVL.

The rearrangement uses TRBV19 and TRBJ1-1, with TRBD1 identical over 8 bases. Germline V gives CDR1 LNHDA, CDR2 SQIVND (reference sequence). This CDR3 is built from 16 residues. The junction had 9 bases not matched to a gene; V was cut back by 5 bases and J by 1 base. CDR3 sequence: CASSPYRGTRNTEAFF. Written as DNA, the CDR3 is TGTGCCAGTAGTCCATACAGGGGGACGAGGAACACTGAAGCTTTCTTT. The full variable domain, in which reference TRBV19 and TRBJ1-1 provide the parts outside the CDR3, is DGGITQSPKYLFRKEGQNVTLSCEQNLNHDAMYWYRQDPGQGLRLIYYSQIVNDFQKGDIAEGYSVSREKKESFPLTVTSAQKNPTAFYLCASSPYRGTRNTEAFFGQGTRLTVV.

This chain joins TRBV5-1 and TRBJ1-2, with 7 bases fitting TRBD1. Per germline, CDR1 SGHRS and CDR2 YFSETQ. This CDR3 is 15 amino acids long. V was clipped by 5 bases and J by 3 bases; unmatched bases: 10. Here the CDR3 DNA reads TGCGCCAGCAGGGACTCAGGGGGTTTCTACTATGGCTACACCTTC. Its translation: CASRDSGGFYYGYTF.

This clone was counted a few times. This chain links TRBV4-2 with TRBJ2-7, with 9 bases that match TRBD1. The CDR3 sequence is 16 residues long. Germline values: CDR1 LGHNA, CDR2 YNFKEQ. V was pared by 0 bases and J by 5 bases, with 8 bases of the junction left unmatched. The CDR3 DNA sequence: TGTGCCAGCAGCCAAGAAACCGGACAGGGGTACGACGAGCAGTACTTC. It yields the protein CASSQETGQGYDEQYF.

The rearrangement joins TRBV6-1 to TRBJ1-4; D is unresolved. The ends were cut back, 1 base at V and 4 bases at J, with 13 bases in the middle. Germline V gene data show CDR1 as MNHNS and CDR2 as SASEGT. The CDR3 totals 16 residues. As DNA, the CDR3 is TGTGCCAGCAGTGAAGGGATCGGGGATGGTAATGAAAAACTGTTTTTT. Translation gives CASSEGIGDGNEKLFF.

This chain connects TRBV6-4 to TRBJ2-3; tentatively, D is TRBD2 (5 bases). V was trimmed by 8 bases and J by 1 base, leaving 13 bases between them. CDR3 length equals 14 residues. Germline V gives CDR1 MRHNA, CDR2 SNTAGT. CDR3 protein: CASSLAGGTDTQYF. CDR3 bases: TGTGCCAGCTCACTGGCGGGCGGCACAGATACGCAGTATTTT.

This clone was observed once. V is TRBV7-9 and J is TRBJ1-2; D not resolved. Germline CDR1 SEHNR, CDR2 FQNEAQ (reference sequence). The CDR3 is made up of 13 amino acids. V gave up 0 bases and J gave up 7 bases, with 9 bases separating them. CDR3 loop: CASSLAEGSGYTF. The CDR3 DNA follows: TGTGCCAGCAGCTTAGCGGAGGGTTCTGGCTACACCTTC.

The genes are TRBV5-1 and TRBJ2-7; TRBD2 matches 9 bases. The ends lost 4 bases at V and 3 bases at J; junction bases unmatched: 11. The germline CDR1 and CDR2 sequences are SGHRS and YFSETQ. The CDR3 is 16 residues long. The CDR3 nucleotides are TGCGCCAGCAGCCCCATAGGCCCTAGCGGGGTCTACGAGCAGTACTTC. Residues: CASSPIGPSGVYEQYF.

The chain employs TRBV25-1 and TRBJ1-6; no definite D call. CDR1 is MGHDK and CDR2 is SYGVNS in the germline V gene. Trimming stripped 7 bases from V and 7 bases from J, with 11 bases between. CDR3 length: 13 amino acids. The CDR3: CASTLGWNSPLHF. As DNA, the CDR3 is TGTGCCAGCACCCTGGGGTGGAATTCACCCCTCCACTTT.